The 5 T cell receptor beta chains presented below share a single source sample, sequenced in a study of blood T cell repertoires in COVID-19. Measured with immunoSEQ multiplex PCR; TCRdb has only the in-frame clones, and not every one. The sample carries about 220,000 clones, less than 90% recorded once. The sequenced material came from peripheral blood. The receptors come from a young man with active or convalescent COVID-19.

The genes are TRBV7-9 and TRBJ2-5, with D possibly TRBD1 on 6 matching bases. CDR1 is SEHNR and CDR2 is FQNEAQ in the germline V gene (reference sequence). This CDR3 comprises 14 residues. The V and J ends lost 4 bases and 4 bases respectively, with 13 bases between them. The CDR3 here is CASSWGSGAETQYF. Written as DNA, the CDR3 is TGTGCCAGCAGCTGGGGGTCAGGGGCAGAGACCCAGTACTTC.

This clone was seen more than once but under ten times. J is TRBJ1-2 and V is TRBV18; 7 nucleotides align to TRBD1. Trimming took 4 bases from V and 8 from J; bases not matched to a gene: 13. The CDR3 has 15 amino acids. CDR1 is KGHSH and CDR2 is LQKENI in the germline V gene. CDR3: CASSQISGTVEGYTF. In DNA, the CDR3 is TGTGCCAGCTCACAGATCTCCGGGACAGTTGAAGGCTACACCTTC.

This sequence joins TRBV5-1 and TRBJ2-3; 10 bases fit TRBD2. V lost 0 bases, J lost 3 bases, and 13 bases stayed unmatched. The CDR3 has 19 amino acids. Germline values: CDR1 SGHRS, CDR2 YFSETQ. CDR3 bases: TGCGCCAGCAGCTTGGGCCCGACCTCTAGCGGGAGTGCGACAGATACGCAGTATTTT. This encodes CASSLGPTSSGSATDTQYF.

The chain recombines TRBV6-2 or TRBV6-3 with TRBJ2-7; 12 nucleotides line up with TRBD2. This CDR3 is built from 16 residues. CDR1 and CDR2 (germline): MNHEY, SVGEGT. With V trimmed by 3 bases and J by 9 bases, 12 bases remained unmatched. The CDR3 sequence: CASSYHRTSGELGQYF. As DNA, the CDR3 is TGTGCCAGCAGTTATCACCGGACTAGCGGGGAACTAGGGCAGTACTTC.

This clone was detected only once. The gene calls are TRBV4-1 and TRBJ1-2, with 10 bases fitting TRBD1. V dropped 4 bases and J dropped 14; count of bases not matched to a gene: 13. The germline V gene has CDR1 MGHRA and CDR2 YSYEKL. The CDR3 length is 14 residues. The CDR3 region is CASSLPLTGGRYTF. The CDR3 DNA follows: TGCGCCAGCAGCCTCCCCCTGACAGGGGGCCGGTATACCTTC.